Here is one T cell receptor (beta chain) with its context. RNA transcripts yielded amplified TCR beta CDR3 regions. Carried out on the TCR CDR3, a first-round RT-PCR used the HTBI primer set. TCRdb re-called the multiplex PCR reads through MiXCR, storing one row per CDR3 protein. In the table there are hundreds of thousands of distinct CDR3 sequences, about 15% of which are singletons. The entry originates in a study of T cells in Graves' hyperthyroidism and ophthalmopathy. The CDR3 sequence is 13 residues long. V was pared by 6 bases and J by 7 bases, with 5 bases of the junction left unmatched. This receptor was taken from a woman between 18 and 30 years old with Graves' hyperthyroidism. The chain joins TRBV12-3 or TRBV12-4 to TRBJ2-1; TRBD2 agrees at 8 bases. Sequenced sample: blood. The DNA of the CDR3 is TGTGCCAGCAGAATGGCGGGGGGAAATGAGCAGTTCTTC. It specifies CASRMAGGNEQFF.